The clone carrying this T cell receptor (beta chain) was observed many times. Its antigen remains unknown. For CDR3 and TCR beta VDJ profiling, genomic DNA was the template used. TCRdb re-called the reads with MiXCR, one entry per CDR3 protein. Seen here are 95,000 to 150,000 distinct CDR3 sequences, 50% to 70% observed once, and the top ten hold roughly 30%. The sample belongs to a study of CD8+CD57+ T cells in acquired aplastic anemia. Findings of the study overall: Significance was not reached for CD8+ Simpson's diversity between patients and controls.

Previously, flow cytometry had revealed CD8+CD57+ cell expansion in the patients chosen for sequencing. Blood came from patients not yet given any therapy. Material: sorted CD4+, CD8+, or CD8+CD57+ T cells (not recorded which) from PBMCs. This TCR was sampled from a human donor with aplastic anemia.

The CDR3 region has the DNA TGTGCCAGCAGGGGCCCTGGGGCCAACGTCCTGACTTTC. Its protein product is CASRGPGANVLTF. V gene TRBV2 combines with J gene TRBJ2-6; D uncertain. Trimming cost V 6 bases and J 2 bases, with 5 bases left between them. There are 13 residues in the CDR3. Germline CDR1 reads SNHLY; CDR2 reads FYNNEI.